Below, one T cell receptor (beta chain) is given with its context. Its cognate antigen is unknown. The source of the sample is a study of post-analysis software for immune sequencing data. Study conclusions and caveats: In patients, TRBV5-6, TRBV5-1 and TRBV20-1 belonged to five TRBV segments found more frequently than in controls.

TCR beta libraries were prepared from cDNA with unique molecular identifiers. TCRdb reanalysed the PCR reads using MiXCR and keeps one entry per CDR3 protein. The sample shows roughly 650,000 distinct CDR3 sequences, 55% to 60% of them seen only once. The CDR3 covers 15 residues. Trimming shortened V by 5 bases and J by 2 bases, and 15 bases separated the two germline ends. CDR1 and CDR2 from the germline V gene are MNHEY and SMNVEV (reference sequence). What was sequenced was blood. This TCR derives from a girl aged 2 to 10 with multiple sclerosis. The chain joins TRBV27 to TRBJ1-1, with D perhaps matching TRBD1 (5 bases). The CDR3 DNA sequence: TGTGCCAGCAGTCTAGCCAGGGAGGGAAACACTGAAGCTTTCTTT. This sequence encodes CASSLAREGNTEAFF.